Listed here are 18 T cell receptor beta chains from one sample, sequenced in a study of response to subunit inactivated influenza vaccine. A single record per CDR3 protein comes from TCRdb applying MiXCR to the RT-PCR reads. Of under 800,000 distinct CDR3 sequences listed, more than 11% were seen once; the top ten hold around 6.5%. The source material was PBMCs from blood, sampled 14 to 15 days before vaccination. These receptors originate from a man aged 50-60 years who received an inactivated influenza vaccine.

This clonotype came up a few times. The chain uses TRBV6-2 or TRBV6-3 and TRBJ2-2; 8 positions agree with TRBD1. Germline CDR1 is MNHEY and CDR2 is SVGEGT. V was pared by 5 bases and J by 6 bases, with 8 bases of the junction left unmatched. This CDR3 is built from 15 residues. CDR3 in amino acids: CASSGTTGVSGELFF. The CDR3 DNA reads TGTGCCAGCAGTGGAACGACAGGGGTGTCCGGGGAGCTGTTTTTT.

This clonotype has more than one count but fewer than ten. The rearrangement uses TRBV27 and TRBJ1-2, with 7 bases identical to TRBD1. The germline CDR1 and CDR2 sequences are MNHEY and SMNVEV (reference sequence). V lost 5 bases and J lost 7; bases outside the gene matches: 7. There are 13 residues in the CDR3. CDR3 residues: CASSPETGRGYTF. The CDR3 DNA follows: TGTGCCAGCAGTCCTGAGACAGGGCGTGGCTACACCTTC.

Only a few counts were recorded for this clonotype. The rearrangement links TRBV7-8 to TRBJ2-1, with 10 bases matching TRBD2. The germline V gene has CDR1 SGHVS and CDR2 FQNEAQ. Germline trimming cut 0 bases from V and 4 bases from J; bases unmatched to any gene: 3. The CDR3 is made up of 16 amino acids. The CDR3 here is CASSLALLAGYNEQFF. In DNA form, the CDR3 reads TGTGCCAGCAGCTTAGCGCTACTAGCGGGATACAATGAGCAGTTCTTC.

A few counts support this clonotype. The chain combines TRBV12-3 or TRBV12-4 with TRBJ2-7; 9 bases match TRBD2. This CDR3 has 14 amino acids. V shed 3 bases and J 5 bases; nucleotides not matched to a gene: 5. CDR3 loop: CASSFRLAEDEQYF. CDR3 bases: TGTGCCAGCAGTTTTCGACTAGCGGAAGACGAGCAGTACTTC.

This clonotype was counted only a few times. The chain uses TRBV6-2 or TRBV6-3 and TRBJ2-3; 8 bases fit TRBD2. The CDR3 totals 13 residues. Germline CDR1 is MNHEY and CDR2 is SVGEGT. The trim removed 9 bases at V and 6 bases at J, leaving 8 bases unmatched. Here the CDR3 reads CASGGTRGDTQYF. The DNA for the CDR3 is TGTGCCAGTGGAGGGACTAGAGGCGATACGCAGTATTTT.

This sequence joins TRBV20-1 and TRBJ2-5, with a weak D call TRBD2 (6 bases). The germline V gene has CDR1 DFQATT and CDR2 SNEGSKA (reference sequence). V lost 0 bases, J lost 4 bases, and 9 bases lay in between. The CDR3 extends over 13 amino acids. As DNA, the CDR3 is TGCAGTGCTAGAGAGATACTAGCAGAGACCCAGTACTTC. Its protein product is CSAREILAETQYF.

This sequence joins TRBV28 and TRBJ2-1; 8 nucleotides agree with TRBD2. This CDR3 region has 14 residues. Germline trimming cut 6 bases from V and 9 bases from J; bases unmatched to any gene: 10. Germline CDR1 is MDHEN and CDR2 is SYDVKM. The CDR3 region is CASRSGGPKGEQFF. The CDR3 DNA reads TGTGCCAGCAGGTCGGGGGGGCCCAAGGGTGAGCAGTTCTTC. The complete variable domain, with remaining parts taken from reference TRBV28 and TRBJ2-1, reads DVKVTQSSRYLVKRTGEKVFLECVQDMDHENMFWYRQDPGLGLRLIYFSYDVKMKEKGDIPEGYSVSREKKERFSLILESASTNQTSMYLCASRSGGPKGEQFFGPGTRLTVL.

This clonotype was counted between two and nine times. The chain joins TRBV5-1 to TRBJ2-1, with D perhaps matching TRBD2 (5 bases). This CDR3 region has 13 residues. The V end lost 3 bases, the J end lost 7 bases, and 11 bases lay between the germline ends. Per germline, CDR1 SGHRS and CDR2 YFSETQ. Here the CDR3 DNA reads TGCGCCAGCAGCTCGATGGAGGTTAATGAGCAGTTCTTC. Amino acid sequence: CASSSMEVNEQFF.

This clonotype was recorded a few times. This chain joins TRBV5-6 and TRBJ2-7; TRBD1 might be the D (5 bases). Trimming took 2 bases from V and 6 from J, leaving 15 bases between them. There are 14 residues in the CDR3. Germline CDR1 reads SGHDT; CDR2 reads YYEEEE. The CDR3 DNA follows: TGTGCCAGCAGCTTATCGTTCAGGGAATCCGAGCAGTACTTC. This translates into CASSLSFRESEQYF.

The rearrangement joins TRBV4-3 to TRBJ2-3; D is unclear. Germline V gives CDR1 LGHNA, CDR2 YSLEER. The germline V and J ends were trimmed by 0 bases and 0 bases, with 10 bases remaining between them. This CDR3 region has 16 residues. The CDR3 reads CASSQDGIQSTDTQYF. CDR3 nucleotides: TGCGCCAGCAGCCAAGATGGAATCCAGAGCACAGATACGCAGTATTTT.

This sequence joins TRBV20-1 and TRBJ2-2; possible D gene TRBD2, 6 bases. The CDR3 sequence is 14 residues long. Looked up from germline, CDR1 is DFQATT and CDR2 is SNEGSKA (reference sequence). The V end was cut by 2 bases, the J end by 5 bases, with 12 bases between. As DNA, the CDR3 is TGCAGTGCTAGACCGGGAGACGGAACCGGGGAGCTGTTTTTT. The encoded protein is CSARPGDGTGELFF.

The sample holds many counts of this clonotype. This chain uses TRBV12-3 or TRBV12-4 with TRBJ1-3; 7 positions match TRBD1. The trim removed 6 bases at V and 2 bases at J, leaving 4 bases unmatched. The CDR3 extends over 14 amino acids. As DNA, the CDR3 is TGTGCCAGCAGGAGACAGGGCCCTGGAAACACCATATATTTT. Protein sequence: CASRRQGPGNTIYF.

A remark on this clonotype: One end of the junction varies from germline; a read error may be responsible. The chain recombines TRBV2 with TRBJ2-3; no clear D gene. Germline V gene lookup returns CDR1 SNHLY and CDR2 FYNNEI. CDR3 length equals 14 residues. Here the CDR3 reads CASSLGKATDTQFF. The CDR3 DNA is TGTGCCAGCAGCCTAGGGAAAGCCACAGATACGCAGTTTTTT.

This clonotype has a count of ten or more. The genes are TRBV2 and TRBJ1-1; 8 nucleotides line up with TRBD1. The V segment lost 5 bases and the J segment 4 bases; nucleotides outside the gene matches: 9. The germline gives CDR1 SNHLY, CDR2 FYNNEI. The CDR3 sequence is 15 residues long. The CDR3 sequence is CASSKTDRGATEAFF. DNA of the CDR3: TGTGCCAGCAGTAAGACCGACAGGGGAGCCACTGAAGCTTTCTTT.

This clonotype was picked up many times. The genes are TRBV25-1 and TRBJ2-5, with D tentatively TRBD2 (5 bases). Germline lookup yields CDR1 MGHDK and CDR2 SYGVNS. V shed 1 base and J shed 3 bases, with 12 bases lying between them. The CDR3 has 15 residues. The CDR3 loop reads CASSESWVSEETQYF. DNA of the CDR3: TGTGCCAGCAGTGAATCGTGGGTTAGCGAAGAGACCCAGTACTTC.

This clonotype was seen a few times. This chain links TRBV11-3 with TRBJ2-3; 12 nucleotides match TRBD1. The CDR3 has 16 amino acids. The ends lost 3 bases at V and 6 bases at J; junction bases unmatched: 7. From germline, CDR1 is SGHNT and CDR2 YENEEA. Here the CDR3 reads CASSLGTGGNRDTQYF. The CDR3 DNA follows: TGTGCCAGCAGCTTGGGGACAGGGGGCAATAGGGATACGCAGTATTTT.

This clonotype was observed many times. The V call is TRBV7-2, the J call TRBJ2-1; TRBD2 agrees at 7 bases. The CDR3 has 15 amino acids. Germline V gives CDR1 SGHTA, CDR2 FQGNSA. Unmatched junction bases numbered 2, after V lost 1 base and J lost 2 bases. CDR3 in DNA: TGTGCCAGCAGCTTAGTTGCGGGAGCCTACAATGAGCAGTTCTTC. The encoded protein is CASSLVAGAYNEQFF.

The V gene is TRBV27, the J gene TRBJ2-2, with TRBD1 identical over 8 bases. Germline CDR1 reads MNHEY; CDR2 reads SMNVEV (reference sequence). The junction had 19 bases not matched to a gene; V was cut back by 6 bases and J by 4 bases. The CDR3 contains 19 residues. The CDR3 reads CASRLWTGSRIIGTGELFF. The CDR3 region has the DNA TGTGCCAGCAGACTGTGGACAGGGTCGAGGATAATAGGCACCGGGGAGCTGTTTTTT.